This T cell receptor (beta chain) derives from a study of shared clonotypes between healthy human individuals. Study findings and constraints: Sequencing depth was expected to influence donor clonotype sharing.

This clone is a singleton in its sample. Antigen specificity is unknown. Several immunoSEQ plates held equal portions of the genomic DNA taken from each subset. Generated by immunoSEQ multiplex PCR, the TCRdb table keeps only in-frame clones and is missing some. Here the sample spans about 490,000 clones, 81% being singletons. V was clipped by 2 bases and J by 1 base, with 12 bases between them. This CDR3 spans 15 amino acids. The V gene's germline CDR1 is SGHDT and CDR2 YYEEEE. The receptor's source is a woman in her forties in good health. Some clones in this sample may be carry-over from other donors' samples. The rearrangement joins TRBV5-6 to TRBJ1-1; D may be TRBD1 (6 bases). The sample consisted of PBMCs. The CDR3 DNA is TGTGCCAGCAGCTTAGGGGCGACAGGGAACACTGAAGCTTTCTTT. Its protein is CASSLGATGNTEAFF. Complete variable domain (other parts from reference TRBV5-6 and TRBJ1-1): DAGVTQSPTHLIKTRGQQVTLRCSPKSGHDTVSWYQQALGQGPQFIFQYYEEEERQRGNFPDRFSGHQFPNYSSELNVNALLLGDSALYLCASSLGATGNTEAFFGQGTRLTVV.